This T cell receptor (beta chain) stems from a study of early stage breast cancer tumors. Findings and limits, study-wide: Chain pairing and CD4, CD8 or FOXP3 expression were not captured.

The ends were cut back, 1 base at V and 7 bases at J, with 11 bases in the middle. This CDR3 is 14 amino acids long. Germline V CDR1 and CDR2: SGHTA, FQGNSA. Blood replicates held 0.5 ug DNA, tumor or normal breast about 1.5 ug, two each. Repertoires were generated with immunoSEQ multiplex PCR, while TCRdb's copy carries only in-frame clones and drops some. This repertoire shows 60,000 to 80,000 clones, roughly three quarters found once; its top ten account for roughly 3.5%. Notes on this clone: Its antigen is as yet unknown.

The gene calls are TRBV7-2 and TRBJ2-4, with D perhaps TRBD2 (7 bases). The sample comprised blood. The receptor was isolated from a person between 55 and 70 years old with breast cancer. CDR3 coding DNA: TGTGCCAGCAGCTTAGTGGGGGGGCGGAACATTCAGTACTTC. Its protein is CASSLVGGRNIQYF.